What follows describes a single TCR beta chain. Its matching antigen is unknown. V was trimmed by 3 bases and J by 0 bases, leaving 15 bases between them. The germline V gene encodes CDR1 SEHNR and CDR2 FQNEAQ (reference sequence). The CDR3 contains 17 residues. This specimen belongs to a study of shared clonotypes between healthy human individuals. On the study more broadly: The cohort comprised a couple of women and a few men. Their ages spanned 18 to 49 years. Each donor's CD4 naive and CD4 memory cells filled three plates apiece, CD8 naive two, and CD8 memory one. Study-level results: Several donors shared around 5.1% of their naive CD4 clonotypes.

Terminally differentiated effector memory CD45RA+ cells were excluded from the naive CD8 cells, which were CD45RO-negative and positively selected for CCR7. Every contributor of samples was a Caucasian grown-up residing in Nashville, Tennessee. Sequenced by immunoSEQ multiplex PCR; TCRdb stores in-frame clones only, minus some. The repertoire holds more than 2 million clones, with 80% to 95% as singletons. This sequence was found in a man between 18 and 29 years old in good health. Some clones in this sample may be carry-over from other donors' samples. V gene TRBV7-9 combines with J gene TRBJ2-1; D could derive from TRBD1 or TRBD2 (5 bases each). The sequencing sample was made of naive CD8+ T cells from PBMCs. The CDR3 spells CASSLPGTGSSYNEQFF. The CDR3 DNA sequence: TGTGCCAGCAGCTTGCCGGGGACGGGAAGCTCCTACAATGAGCAGTTCTTC.